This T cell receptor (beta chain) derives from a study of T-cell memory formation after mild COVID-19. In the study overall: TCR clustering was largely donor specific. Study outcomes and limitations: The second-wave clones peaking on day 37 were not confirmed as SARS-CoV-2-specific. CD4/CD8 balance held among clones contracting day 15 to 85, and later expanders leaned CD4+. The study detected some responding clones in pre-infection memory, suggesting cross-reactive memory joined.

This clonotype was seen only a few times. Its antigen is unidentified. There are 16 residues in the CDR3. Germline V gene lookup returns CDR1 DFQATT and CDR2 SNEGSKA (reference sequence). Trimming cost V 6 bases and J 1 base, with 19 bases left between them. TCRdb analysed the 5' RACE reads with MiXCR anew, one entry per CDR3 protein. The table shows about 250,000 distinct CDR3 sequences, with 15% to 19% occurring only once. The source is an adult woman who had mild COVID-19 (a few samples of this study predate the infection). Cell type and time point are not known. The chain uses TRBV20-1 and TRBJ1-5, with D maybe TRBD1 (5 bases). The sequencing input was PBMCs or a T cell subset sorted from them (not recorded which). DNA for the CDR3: TGCAGTGCCGCCGGGGACCCCAGAAGGAGCAATCAGCCCCAGCATTTT. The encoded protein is CSAAGDPRRSNQPQHF.